This TCR beta chain was sequenced for a study of persistence of HIV-infected CD4 T cells. General study points: Degenerate expanded CDR3beta sequences were enriched among CMV- and Gag-responding cells.

This nonspecific control used anti-CD3/anti-CD28 bead stimulation of CD4+ T cells. Sorting selected CD4+ T cells upregulating both CD40 ligand and CD69. Donors were HIV-1-infected adults who began suppressive ART during chronic infection. For at least 4 years, plasma HIV-1 RNA was undetectable (<50 copies/mL). A roughly 17-hour stimulation of CD8-depleted PBMCs used anti-CD28/CD49d costimulation, CD40-blocking antibody and enfuvirtide. A word on this clone: What it recognizes is unknown.

This was the immunoSEQ version 4 assay in survey mode. The data were produced by immunoSEQ multiplex PCR, yet TCRdb's version contains in-frame clones alone and is incomplete. The sample comprises 40,000 or so clones, roughly 90% of which are singletons, and more than 0.4% rests with the top ten. V lost 3 bases and J 2 bases, leaving 10 bases between the germline ends. This CDR3 is 13 amino acids long. Germline V gene lookup returns CDR1 GTSNPN and CDR2 SVGIG (reference sequence). The gene calls are TRBV30 and TRBJ1-2, with a possible D match to TRBD1 (5 bases). The sample consisted of CD4+ T cells sorted from PBMCs after approximately 18-hour stimulation, taken from a patient who received antiretroviral therapy. This sequence was found in an adult woman with HIV who was CMV-seropositive. The CDR3 nucleotides are TGTGCCTGGAGCGGGACGGGAAACTATGGCTACACCTTC. Encoded protein: CAWSGTGNYGYTF.